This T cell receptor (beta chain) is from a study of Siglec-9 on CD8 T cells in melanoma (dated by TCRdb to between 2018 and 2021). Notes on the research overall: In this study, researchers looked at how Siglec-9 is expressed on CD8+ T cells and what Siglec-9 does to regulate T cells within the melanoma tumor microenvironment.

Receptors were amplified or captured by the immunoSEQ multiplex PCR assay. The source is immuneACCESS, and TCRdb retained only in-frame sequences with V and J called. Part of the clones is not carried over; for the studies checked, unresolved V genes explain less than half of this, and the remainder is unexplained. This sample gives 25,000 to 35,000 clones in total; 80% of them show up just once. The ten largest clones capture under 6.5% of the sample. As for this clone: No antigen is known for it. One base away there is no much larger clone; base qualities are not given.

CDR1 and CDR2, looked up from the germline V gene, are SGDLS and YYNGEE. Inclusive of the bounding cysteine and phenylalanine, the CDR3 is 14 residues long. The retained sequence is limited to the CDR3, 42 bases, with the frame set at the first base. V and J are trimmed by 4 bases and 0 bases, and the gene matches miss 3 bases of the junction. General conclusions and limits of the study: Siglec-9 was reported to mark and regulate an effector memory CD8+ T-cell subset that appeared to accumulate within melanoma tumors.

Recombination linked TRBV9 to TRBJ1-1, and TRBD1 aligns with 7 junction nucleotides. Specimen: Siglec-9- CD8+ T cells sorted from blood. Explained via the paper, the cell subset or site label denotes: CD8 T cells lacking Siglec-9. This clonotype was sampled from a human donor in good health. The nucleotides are TGTGCCAGCAGCCTAGGGACAGTGAACACTGAAGCTTTCTTT. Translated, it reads CASSLGTVNTEAFF.